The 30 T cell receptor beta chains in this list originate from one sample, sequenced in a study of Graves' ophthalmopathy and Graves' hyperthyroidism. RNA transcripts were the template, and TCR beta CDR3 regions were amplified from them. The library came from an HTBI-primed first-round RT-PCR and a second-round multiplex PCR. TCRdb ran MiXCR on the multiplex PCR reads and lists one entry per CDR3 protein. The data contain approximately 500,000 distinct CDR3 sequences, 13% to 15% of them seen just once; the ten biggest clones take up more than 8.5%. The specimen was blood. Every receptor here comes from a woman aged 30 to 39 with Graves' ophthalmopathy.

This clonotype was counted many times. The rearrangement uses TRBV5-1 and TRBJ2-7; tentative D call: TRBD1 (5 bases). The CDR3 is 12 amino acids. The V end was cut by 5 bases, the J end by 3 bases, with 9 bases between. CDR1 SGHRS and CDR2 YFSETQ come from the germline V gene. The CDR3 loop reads CASRRQLYEQYF. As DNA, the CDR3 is TGCGCCAGCAGGAGACAGCTCTACGAGCAGTACTTC.

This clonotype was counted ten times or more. The chain's CDR3 is CSELTSGGGETQYF. The CDR3 DNA follows: TGCAGCGAACTGACTAGCGGAGGGGGAGAGACCCAGTACTTC. J is TRBJ2-5 and V is TRBV29-1; 9 positions agree with TRBD2. The junction had 10 bases not matched to a gene; V was cut back by 7 bases and J by 4 bases. The germline gives CDR1 SQVTM, CDR2 ANQGSEA. The CDR3 covers 14 residues.

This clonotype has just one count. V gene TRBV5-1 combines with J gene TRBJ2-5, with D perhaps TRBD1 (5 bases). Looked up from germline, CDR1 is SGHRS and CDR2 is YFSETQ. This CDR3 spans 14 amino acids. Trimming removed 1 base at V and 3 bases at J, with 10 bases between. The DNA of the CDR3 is TGCGCCAGCAGCTTGTTGTCCAGGGAAGAGACCCAGTACTTC. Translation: CASSLLSREETQYF.

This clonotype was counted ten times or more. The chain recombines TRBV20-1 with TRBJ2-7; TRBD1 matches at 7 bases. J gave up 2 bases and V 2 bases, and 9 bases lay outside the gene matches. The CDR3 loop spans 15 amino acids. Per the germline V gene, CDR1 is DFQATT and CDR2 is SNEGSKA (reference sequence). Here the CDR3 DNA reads TGCAGTGCTAGATCCACAGGGGACGGCACCTACGAGCAGTACTTC. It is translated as CSARSTGDGTYEQYF.

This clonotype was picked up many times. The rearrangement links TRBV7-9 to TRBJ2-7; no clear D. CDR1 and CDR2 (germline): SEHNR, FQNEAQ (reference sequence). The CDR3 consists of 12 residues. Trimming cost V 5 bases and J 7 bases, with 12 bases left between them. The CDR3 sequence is CASSHSLKEQYF. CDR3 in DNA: TGTGCCAGCAGCCACTCCTTGAAAGAGCAGTACTTC.

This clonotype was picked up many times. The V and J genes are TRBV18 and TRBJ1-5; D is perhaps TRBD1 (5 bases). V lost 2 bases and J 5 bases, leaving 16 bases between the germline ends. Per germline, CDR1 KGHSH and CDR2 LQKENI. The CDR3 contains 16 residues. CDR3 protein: CASSPWVGQGDQPQHF. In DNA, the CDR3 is TGTGCCAGCTCACCATGGGTGGGGCAGGGCGATCAGCCCCAGCATTTT.

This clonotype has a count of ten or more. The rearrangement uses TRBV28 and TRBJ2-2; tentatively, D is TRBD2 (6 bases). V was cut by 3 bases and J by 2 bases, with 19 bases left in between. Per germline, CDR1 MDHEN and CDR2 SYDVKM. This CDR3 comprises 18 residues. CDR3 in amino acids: CASSFGGGGTLNTGELFF. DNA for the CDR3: TGTGCCAGCAGTTTTGGAGGTGGAGGGACCCTTAACACCGGGGAGCTGTTTTTT.

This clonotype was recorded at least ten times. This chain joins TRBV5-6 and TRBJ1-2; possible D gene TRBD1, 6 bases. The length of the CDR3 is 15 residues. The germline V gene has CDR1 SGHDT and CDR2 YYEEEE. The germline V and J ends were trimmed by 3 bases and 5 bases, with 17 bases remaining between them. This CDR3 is CASSSRYREVYGYTF. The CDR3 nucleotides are TGTGCCAGCAGCTCACGGTACAGGGAGGTTTATGGCTACACCTTC.

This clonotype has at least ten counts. The CDR3 here is CASSLSGHSSYEQYF. CDR3 DNA sequence: TGTGCCAGCAGCTTATCGGGACACAGCTCCTACGAGCAGTACTTC. The chain couples TRBV11-2 to TRBJ2-7, with D possibly TRBD1 on 6 matching bases. Trimming removed 2 bases from V and 0 bases from J, with 11 bases in between. Germline values: CDR1 SGHAT, CDR2 FQNNGV. The CDR3 is 15 amino acids.

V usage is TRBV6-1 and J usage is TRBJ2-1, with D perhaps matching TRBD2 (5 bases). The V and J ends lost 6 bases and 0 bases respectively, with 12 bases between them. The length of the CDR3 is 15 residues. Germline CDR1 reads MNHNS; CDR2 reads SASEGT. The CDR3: CASSATRPSYNEQFF. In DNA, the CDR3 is TGTGCCAGCAGCGCAACTAGGCCCTCCTACAATGAGCAGTTCTTC.

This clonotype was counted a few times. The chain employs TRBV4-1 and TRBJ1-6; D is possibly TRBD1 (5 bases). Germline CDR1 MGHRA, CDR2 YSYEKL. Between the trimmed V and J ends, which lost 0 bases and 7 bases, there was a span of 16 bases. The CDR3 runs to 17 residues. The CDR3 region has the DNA TGCGCCAGCAGCCAAGAGACTCCCGGGACGGTAAATTCACCCCTCCACTTT. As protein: CASSQETPGTVNSPLHF.

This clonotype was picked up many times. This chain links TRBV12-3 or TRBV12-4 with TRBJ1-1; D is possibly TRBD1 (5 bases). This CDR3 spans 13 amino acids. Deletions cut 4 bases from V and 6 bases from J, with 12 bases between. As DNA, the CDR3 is TGTGCCAGCAGTTATGGAATGGGGGCTGAAGCTTTCTTT. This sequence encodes CASSYGMGAEAFF.

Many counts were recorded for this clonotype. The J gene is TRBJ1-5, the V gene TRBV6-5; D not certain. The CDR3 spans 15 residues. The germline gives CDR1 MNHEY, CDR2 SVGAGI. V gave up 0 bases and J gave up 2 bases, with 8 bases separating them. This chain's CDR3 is CASSYSSPGNQPQHF. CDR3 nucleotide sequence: TGTGCCAGCAGTTACTCGAGTCCAGGCAATCAGCCCCAGCATTTT.

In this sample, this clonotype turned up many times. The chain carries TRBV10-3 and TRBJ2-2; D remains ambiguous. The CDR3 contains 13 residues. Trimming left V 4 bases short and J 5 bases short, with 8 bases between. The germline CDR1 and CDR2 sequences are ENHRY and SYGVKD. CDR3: CAISARSTGELFF. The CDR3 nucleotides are TGTGCCATCAGTGCACGGAGTACCGGGGAGCTGTTTTTT.

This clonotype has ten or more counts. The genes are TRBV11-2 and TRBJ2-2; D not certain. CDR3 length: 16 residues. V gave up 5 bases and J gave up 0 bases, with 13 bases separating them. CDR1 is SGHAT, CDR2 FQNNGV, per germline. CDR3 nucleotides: TGTGCCAGCAGCCCTATTAGGGCTTCGAACACCGGGGAGCTGTTTTTT. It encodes CASSPIRASNTGELFF.

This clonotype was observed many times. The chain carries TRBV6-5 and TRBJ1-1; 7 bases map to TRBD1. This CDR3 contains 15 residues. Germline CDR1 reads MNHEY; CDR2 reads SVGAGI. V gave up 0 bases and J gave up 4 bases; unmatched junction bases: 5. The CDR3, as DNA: TGTGCCAGCAGTTACTCCAGGCAGGGGGTCACTGAAGCTTTCTTT. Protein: CASSYSRQGVTEAFF.

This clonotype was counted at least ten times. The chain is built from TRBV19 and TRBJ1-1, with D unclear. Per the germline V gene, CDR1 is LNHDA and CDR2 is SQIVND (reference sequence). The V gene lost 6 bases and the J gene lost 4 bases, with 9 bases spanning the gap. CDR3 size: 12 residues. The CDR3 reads CASSLSSTEAFF. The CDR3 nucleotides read TGTGCCAGTAGCCTGTCGAGCACTGAAGCTTTCTTT.

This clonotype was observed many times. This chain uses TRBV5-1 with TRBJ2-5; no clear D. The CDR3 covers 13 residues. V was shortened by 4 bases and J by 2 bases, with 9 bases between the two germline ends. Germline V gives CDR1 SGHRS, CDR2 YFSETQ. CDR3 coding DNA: TGCGCCAGCAGCGTGGCGGATCAAGAGACCCAGTACTTC. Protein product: CASSVADQETQYF.

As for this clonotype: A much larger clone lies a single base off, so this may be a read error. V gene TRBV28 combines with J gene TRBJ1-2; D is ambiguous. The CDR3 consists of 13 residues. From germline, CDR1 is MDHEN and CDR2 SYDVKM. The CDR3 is CASTFGILYGDTF. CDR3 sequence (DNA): TGTGCCAGCACTTTTGGGATCCTCTATGGCGACACCTTC.

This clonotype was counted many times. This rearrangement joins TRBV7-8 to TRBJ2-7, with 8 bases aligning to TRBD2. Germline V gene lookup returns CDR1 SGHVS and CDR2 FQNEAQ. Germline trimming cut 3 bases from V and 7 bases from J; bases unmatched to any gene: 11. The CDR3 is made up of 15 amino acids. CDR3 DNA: TGTGCCAGCAGCTTCTATACGGGAGGGCCAGGGGAGCAGTACTTC. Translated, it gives CASSFYTGGPGEQYF.

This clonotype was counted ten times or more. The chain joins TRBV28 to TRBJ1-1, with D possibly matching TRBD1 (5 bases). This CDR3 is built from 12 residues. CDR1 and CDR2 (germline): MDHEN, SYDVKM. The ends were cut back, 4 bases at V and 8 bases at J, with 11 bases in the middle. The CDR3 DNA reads TGTGCCAGCAGTTACCTTGGGGCCGAAGCTTTCTTT. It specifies CASSYLGAEAFF.

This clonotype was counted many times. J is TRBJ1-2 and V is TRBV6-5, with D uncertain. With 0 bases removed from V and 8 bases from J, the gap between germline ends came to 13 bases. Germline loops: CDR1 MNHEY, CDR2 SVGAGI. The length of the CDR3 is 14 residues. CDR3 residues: CASSYSEDLVGYTF. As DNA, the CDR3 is TGTGCCAGCAGTTACTCAGAAGATCTGGTCGGCTACACCTTC.

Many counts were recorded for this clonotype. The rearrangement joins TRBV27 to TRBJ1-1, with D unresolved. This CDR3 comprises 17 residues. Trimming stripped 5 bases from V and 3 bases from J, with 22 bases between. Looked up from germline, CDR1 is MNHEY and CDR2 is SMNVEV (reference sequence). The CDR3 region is CASSASGGGEPYTEAFF. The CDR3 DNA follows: TGTGCCAGCAGTGCGTCAGGAGGCGGGGAGCCTTACACTGAAGCTTTCTTT.

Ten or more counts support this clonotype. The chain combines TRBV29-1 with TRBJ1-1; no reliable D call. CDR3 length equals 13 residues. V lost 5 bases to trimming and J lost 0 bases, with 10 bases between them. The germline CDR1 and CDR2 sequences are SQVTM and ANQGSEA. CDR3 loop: CSVSFRVNTEAFF. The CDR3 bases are TGCAGCGTTTCGTTTCGGGTGAACACTGAAGCTTTCTTT.

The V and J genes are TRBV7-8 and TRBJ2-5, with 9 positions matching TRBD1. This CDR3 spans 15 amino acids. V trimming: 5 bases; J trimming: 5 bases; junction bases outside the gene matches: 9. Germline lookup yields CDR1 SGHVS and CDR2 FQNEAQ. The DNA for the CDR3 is TGTGCCAGCAGCCCCCAGGTTGGGACAGGGGAGACCCAGTACTTC. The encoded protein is CASSPQVGTGETQYF.

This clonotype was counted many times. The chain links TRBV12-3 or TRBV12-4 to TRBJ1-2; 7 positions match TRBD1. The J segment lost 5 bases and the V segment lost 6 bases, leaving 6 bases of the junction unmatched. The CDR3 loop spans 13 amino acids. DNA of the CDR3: TGTGCCAGCAGGAGACAGGGATCATATGGCTACACCTTC. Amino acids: CASRRQGSYGYTF.

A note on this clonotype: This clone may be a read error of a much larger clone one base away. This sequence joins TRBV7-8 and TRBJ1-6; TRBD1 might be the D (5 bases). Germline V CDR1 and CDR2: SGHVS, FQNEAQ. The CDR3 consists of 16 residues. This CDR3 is CASSTPRQGGWSHLHF. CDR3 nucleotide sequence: TGTGCCAGCAGCACCCCTAGGCAGGGCGGTTGGTCACACCTCCACTTT.

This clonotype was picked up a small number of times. Here the CDR3 DNA reads TGTGCCACCAGTGATTTTTGGGCGGGAGAATCAACCGGGGAGCTGTTTTTT. It is translated as CATSDFWAGESTGELFF. The V and J genes are TRBV24-1 and TRBJ2-2; TRBD2 matches at 7 bases. The CDR3 covers 17 residues. After removal of 1 base from V and 5 bases from J, the junction contained 9 bases not matched to a gene. Germline V gene data show CDR1 as KGHDR and CDR2 as SFDVKD.

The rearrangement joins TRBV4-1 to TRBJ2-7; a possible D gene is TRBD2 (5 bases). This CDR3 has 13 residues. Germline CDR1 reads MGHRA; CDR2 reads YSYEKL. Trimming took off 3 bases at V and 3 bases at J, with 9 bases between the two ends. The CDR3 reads CASSQGVDYEQYF. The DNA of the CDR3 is TGCGCCAGCAGCCAGGGAGTAGACTACGAGCAGTACTTC.

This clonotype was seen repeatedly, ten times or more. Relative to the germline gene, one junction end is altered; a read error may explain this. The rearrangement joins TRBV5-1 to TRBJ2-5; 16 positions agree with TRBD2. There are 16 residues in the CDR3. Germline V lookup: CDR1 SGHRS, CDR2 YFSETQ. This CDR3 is CASSLGLAGGQETQYF. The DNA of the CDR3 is TGTGCCAGCAGCTTGGGACTAGCGGGGGGGCAGGAGACCCAGTACTTC.